This entry concerns a single T cell receptor (beta chain). The data were obtained in a study of blood T cell repertoires in COVID-19. Study at large: Donors in the United States, Italy and Spain gave samples during acute or convalescent COVID-19. T cells, B-cell-depleted T cells, or PBMCs supplied cDNA or gDNA.

Germline CDR1 is LNHDA and CDR2 is SQIVND (reference sequence). J was trimmed by 2 bases and V by 5 bases; bases with no gene match: 4. This CDR3 contains 15 residues. The assay was immunoSEQ multiplex PCR, and TCRdb's table has in-frame clones only and misses some. Among about 40,000 clones listed, approximately 91% were seen once. The chain carries TRBV19 and TRBJ1-5, with 9 nucleotides matching TRBD1. The origin of this receptor is a human donor in a cohort sampled during active COVID-19. The sample comprised peripheral blood. The chain's CDR3 is CASSDRTGGNQPQHF. The CDR3 bases are TGTGCCAGTAGTGACAGGACAGGGGGCAATCAGCCCCAGCATTTT.